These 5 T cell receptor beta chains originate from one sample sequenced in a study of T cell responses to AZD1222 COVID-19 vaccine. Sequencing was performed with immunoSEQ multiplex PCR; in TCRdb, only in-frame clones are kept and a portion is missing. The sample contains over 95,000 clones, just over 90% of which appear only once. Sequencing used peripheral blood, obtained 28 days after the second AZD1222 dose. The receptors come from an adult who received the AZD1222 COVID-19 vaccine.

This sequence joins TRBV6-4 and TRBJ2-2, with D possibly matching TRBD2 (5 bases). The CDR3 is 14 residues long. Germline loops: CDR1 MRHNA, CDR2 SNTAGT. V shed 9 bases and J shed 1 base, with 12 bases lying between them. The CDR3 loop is CASRKAGNTGELFF. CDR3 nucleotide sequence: TGTGCCAGTCGGAAGGCGGGGAACACCGGGGAGCTGTTTTTT.

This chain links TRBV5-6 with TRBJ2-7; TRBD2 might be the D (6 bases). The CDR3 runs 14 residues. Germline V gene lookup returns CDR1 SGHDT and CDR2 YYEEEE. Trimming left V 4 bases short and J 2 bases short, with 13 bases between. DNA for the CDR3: TGTGCCAGCAGCGGGGGACTGAGTACCTACGAGCAGTACTTC. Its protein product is CASSGGLSTYEQYF.

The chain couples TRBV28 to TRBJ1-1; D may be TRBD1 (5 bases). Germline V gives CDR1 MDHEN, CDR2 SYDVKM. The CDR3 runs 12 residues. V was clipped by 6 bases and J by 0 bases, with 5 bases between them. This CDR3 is CASRGVNTEAFF. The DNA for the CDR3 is TGTGCCAGCAGGGGGGTGAACACTGAAGCTTTCTTT.

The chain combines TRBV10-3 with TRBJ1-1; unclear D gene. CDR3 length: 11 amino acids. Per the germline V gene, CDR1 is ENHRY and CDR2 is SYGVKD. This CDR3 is CASNGAGEAFF. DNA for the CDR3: TGTGCTTCAAATGGCGCGGGGGAAGCTTTCTTT.

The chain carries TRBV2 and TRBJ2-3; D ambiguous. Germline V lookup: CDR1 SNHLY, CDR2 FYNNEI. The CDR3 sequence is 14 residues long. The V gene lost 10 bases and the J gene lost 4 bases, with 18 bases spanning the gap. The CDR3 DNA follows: TGTGCCACCGCCCTCTTTGCAGGTTCAGATACGCAGTATTTT. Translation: CATALFAGSDTQYF.